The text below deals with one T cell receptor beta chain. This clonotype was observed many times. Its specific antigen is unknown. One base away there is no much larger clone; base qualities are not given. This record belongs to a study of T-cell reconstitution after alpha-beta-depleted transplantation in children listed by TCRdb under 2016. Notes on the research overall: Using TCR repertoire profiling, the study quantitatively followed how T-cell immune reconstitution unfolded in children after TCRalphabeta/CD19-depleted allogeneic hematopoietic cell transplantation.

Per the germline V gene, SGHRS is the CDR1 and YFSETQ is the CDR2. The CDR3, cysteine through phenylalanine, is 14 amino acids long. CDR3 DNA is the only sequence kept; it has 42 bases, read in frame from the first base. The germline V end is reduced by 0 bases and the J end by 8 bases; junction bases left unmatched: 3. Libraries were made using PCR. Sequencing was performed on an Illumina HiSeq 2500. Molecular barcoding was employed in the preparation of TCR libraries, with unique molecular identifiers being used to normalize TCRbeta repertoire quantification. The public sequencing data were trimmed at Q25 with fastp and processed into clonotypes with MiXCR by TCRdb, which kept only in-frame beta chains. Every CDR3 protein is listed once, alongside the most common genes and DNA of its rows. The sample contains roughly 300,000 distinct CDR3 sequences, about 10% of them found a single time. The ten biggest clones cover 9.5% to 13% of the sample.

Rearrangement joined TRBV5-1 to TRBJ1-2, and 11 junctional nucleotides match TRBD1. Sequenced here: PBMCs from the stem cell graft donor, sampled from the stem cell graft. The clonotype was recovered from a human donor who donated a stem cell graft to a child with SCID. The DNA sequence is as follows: TGCGCCAGCAGCTTGGTGGGACAGGGGGGCGGCTACACCTTC. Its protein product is CASSLVGQGGGYTF.